The sequence of this T cell receptor beta chain was determined in a study of blood T cell repertoires in COVID-19 (dated by TCRdb to between 2020 and 2021). In the study overall: The collaborator samples originated in the United States, Italy and Spain and spanned the acute and convalescent phases of COVID-19. A de-identified subject ID, COVID-19 status, age in years and sex were almost always included in the sample metadata. HLA class I and class II types, where available, came from metadata supplied by the sample provider rather than from assay-based typing. A freely available public database, intended as a resource for researchers studying the immune response to SARS-CoV-2, is where the repertoires were released. Subjects who had been exposed to COVID-19, were actively infected with it, or had recovered from it provided the deeply sampled blood TCRbeta repertoires that made up the dataset. Samples came from the ongoing ImmuneRACE study (first 160 participants) plus 1,254 subjects from 6 global collaborators. The prospective study material was composed of cDNA or gDNA derived from T cells, B-cell-depleted T cells, or PBMCs.

The junction carries 8 bases between V and J, which are trimmed by 2 bases and 7 bases respectively. The CDR3 spans 12 residues, from the cysteine through the phenylalanine. The only DNA kept is the CDR3, 36 bases in frame from the first base. Reading the germline V gene (reference sequence) gives CDR1 GTSNPN and CDR2 SVGIG. Broad study findings and their caveats: The amount of clinical and demographic metadata varied by source and participant and was provided uncurated.

Collaborating institutions collected whole blood in K2EDTA tubes following their own protocols. For TCRbeta analysis, collaborators shipped samples in one of three forms: frozen whole blood, isolated PBMCs, or DNA extracted from either of those sample types. This clone has a count of ten or more. Its antigen is still unknown. Base qualities are not recorded, but no much larger clone differs from it by a single base. The immunoSEQ Assay, a bias-controlled multiplex PCR, was used to amplify TCRbeta CDR3 regions from genomic DNA. The study's processing was this. The number of nucleated cells in each sample was estimated from the amplification of reference gene primers within the assay. Sequence reads were collapsed and filtered to measure the absolute abundance of every unique TCRbeta CDR3 rearrangement. Productive Simpson clonality was computed per sample as the square root of Simpson's diversity index over productive rearrangements. TCRdb took over this immuneACCESS table, retaining in-frame rearrangements with V and J assigned. Such tables are incomplete; in checked studies, under half of the missing clones stem from an unresolved V gene, and the remainder is unexplained. Clonal size and the V and J genes are those of that table, whereas D and trimming came from the DNA. The sample table holds 180,000 or so clones, of which 65% to 85% were seen once. The ten top clones hold about 2.7% of the sample.

The sequenced sample was peripheral blood. The origin of this receptor is a human donor with acute or convalescent COVID-19. The donor label of this sample is uncertain. This chain joins TRBV30 to TRBJ2-2, with the D gene call left open. The DNA reads TGTGCCTGGAGTAGCACGAGCGGGGAGCTGTTTTTT. Its protein reads: CAWSSTSGELFF.